These T cell receptor beta chains were read from a single sample in a study of beta chain features in type 1 diabetes. Only in-frame clones appear in the TCRdb table, and some are missing; sequencing was by immunoSEQ multiplex PCR. The table lists 150,000 to 160,000 clones, over 8.5% of them singletons. The sequenced material came from central memory CD4+ T cells from blood. The receptors come from a man in his late teens or twenties in good health. The CDR3 runs from the conserved cysteine through the conserved F or W. A D gene is named only where the DNA matches it firmly. Some rows mark clone size as missing; the rest say once, few, many or name a class of expanded clone.

v_call	d_call	j_call	clone_size	cdr3_nt	cdr3_aa
TRBV2	TRBD1	TRBJ2-7	.	TGTGCCAGCAAGGGACAGACAAGCTCCTACGAGCAGTACTTC	CASKGQTSSYEQYF
TRBV9	.	TRBJ2-4	few	TGTGCCACCCAGCCAGGGAGGATTCAGTACTTC	CATQPGRIQYF
TRBV20-1	.	TRBJ2-5	few	TGCAGTGCTAGGGCGCAGGAGACCCAGTACTTC	CSARAQETQYF
TRBV27	.	TRBJ2-2	.	TGTGCCAGCAGTTTGGGTCGGGCGAACACCGGGGAGCTGTTTTTT	CASSLGRANTGELFF
TRBV7-9	.	TRBJ2-7	.	TGTGCCAGCAGCTTGCAGTCCTACGAGCAGTACTTC	CASSLQSYEQYF
TRBV15	.	TRBJ2-1	.	TGTGCCACCAGCAGAGATAGAAGACGTGAGCAGTTCTTC	CATSRDRRREQFF
TRBV5-1	.	TRBJ2-5	.	TGCGCCAGCAGCTTGGGTCGGCCCACGCAGGAGACCCAGTACTTC	CASSLGRPTQETQYF
TRBV5-4	.	TRBJ1-1	.	TGTGCCAGCAGAACAGGGACGGTGAACACTGAAGCTTTCTTT	CASRTGTVNTEAFF
TRBV25-1	.	TRBJ1-6	few	TGTGCCAGCAGTGAACTCACAGGAGGGCCACCCCTCCACTTT	CASSELTGGPPLHF
TRBV7-2	.	TRBJ1-5	many	TGTGCCAGCAGTCTAGGGGGTAGAAATCATCAGCCCCAGCATTTT	CASSLGGRNHQPQHF
TRBV5-1	TRBD1	TRBJ2-7	few	TGCGCCAGCAGCTTGGGACAGGGGGACGGCTACGAGCAGTACTTC	CASSLGQGDGYEQYF
TRBV27	TRBD1	TRBJ2-5	.	TGTGCCAGCAGGAGCCCAGGGGGCATACTTCCCGAGACCCAGTACTTC	CASRSPGGILPETQYF
TRBV2	.	TRBJ2-2	.	TGTGCCGCCCGGCCAGCGGGGAACACCGGGGAGCTGTTTTTT	CAARPAGNTGELFF
TRBV7-6	.	TRBJ2-3	.	TGTGCCAGCAGCCCGGGGCGAGTAGGGAATACGCAGTATTTT	CASSPGRVGNTQYF
TRBV19	TRBD2	TRBJ2-6	few	TGTGCCAGTAGTTCTAGACTAGCGGGGGGCAACGTCCTGACTTTC	CASSSRLAGGNVLTF
TRBV30	.	TRBJ1-6	.	TGTGCCTGGAAGCGCCCGGACGGAAGCTCCTATAATTCACCCCTCCACTTT	CAWKRPDGSSYNSPLHF
TRBV4-3	TRBD1	TRBJ1-2	.	TGCGCCAGCAGCCAAGATTGGGGGACAGGGGCTAACTATGGCTACACCTTC	CASSQDWGTGANYGYTF
TRBV20-1	.	TRBJ2-7	.	TGCAGTGGGAGGGGAGGCGACGAGCAGTACTTC	CSGRGGDEQYF
TRBV14	TRBD2	TRBJ2-7	few	TGTGCCAGCAGCATTACGGGGGGAGAGCAGTACTTC	CASSITGGEQYF
TRBV7-9	TRBD1	TRBJ1-2	few	TGTGCCAGCAGTTTGGACAGGGCGGGGTTTGGTGGCTACACCTTC	CASSLDRAGFGGYTF